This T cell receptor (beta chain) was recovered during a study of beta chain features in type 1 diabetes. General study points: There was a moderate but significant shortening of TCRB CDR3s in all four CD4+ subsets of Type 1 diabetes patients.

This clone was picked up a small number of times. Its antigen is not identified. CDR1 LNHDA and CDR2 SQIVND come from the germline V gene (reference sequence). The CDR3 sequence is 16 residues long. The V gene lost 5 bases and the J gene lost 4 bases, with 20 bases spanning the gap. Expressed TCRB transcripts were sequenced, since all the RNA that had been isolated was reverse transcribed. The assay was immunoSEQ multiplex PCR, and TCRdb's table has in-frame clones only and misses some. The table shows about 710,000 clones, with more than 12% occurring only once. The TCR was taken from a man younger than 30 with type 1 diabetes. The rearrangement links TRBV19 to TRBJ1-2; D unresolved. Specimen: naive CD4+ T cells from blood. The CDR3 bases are TGTGCCAGTAGTGCCACCGGGTCTTCTGCTGGCTATGGCTACACCTTC. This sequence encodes CASSATGSSAGYGYTF.